A selection of T cell receptor beta chains follows, all from one sample in a study of T cells in Graves' hyperthyroidism and ophthalmopathy. TCRdb called the multiplex PCR reads again in MiXCR, with one record for every CDR3 protein. The data show hundreds of thousands of distinct CDR3 sequences, with roughly a sixth seen just once and roughly 3.3% held by the top ten. Sequences were obtained from blood. The source of these receptors is a woman in her forties with Graves' ophthalmopathy. Each CDR3 is given with its conserved first and last residue. Each record gives: V gene, D gene, clone size, J gene, CDR3 protein, CDR3 DNA. D genes are given only for firm matches. Clone size is not always given. Where it is, it says once, few, many or a class for expanded clones.

TRBV27	.	.	TRBJ2-6	CASSPVWSSGANVLTF	TGTGCCAGCAGTCCCGTGTGGTCCTCTGGGGCCAACGTCCTGACTTTC
TRBV6-2/TRBV6-3	.	many	TRBJ1-4	CASSYAAFVRGSFGEKLFF	TGTGCCAGCAGTTACGCGGCGTTCGTTCGGGGGAGTTTTGGTGAAAAACTGTTTTTT
TRBV11-2	TRBD1	many	TRBJ1-4	CASSLAQGAHEKLFF	TGTGCCAGCAGCTTAGCGCAGGGGGCTCATGAAAAACTGTTTTTT
TRBV19	TRBD1	.	TRBJ2-5	CASSIRDRGLETQYF	TGTGCCAGTAGTATCAGGGACAGGGGGCTAGAGACCCAGTACTTC
TRBV18	TRBD1	.	TRBJ1-6	CASSSGTAGSPLHF	TGTGCCAGCTCATCCGGGACAGCTGGTTCACCCCTCCACTTT
TRBV28	.	many	TRBJ1-2	CASSLMGELYGYTF	TGTGCCAGCAGTTTAATGGGAGAACTCTATGGCTACACCTTC
TRBV7-9	TRBD2	few	TRBJ2-1	CASSSSGSYTDEQFF	TGTGCCAGCAGCTCTAGCGGGAGTTATACCGATGAGCAGTTCTTC
TRBV20-1	TRBD2	.	TRBJ2-1	CSAERGSYNEQFF	TGCAGTGCTGAGCGGGGCTCCTACAATGAGCAGTTCTTC
TRBV6-6	TRBD2	many	TRBJ2-1	CASSYRSGIGDEQFF	TGTGCCAGCAGTTACAGGAGCGGGATCGGGGATGAGCAGTTCTTC
TRBV19	.	many	TRBJ1-1	CASQERTSGTEAFF	TGTGCCAGTCAAGAACGGACCTCCGGGACTGAAGCTTTCTTT
TRBV6-1	TRBD1	few	TRBJ1-5	CASTRQGPRDQPQHF	TGTGCCAGCACCCGACAGGGGCCCCGCGATCAGCCCCAGCATTTT
TRBV2	TRBD2	few	TRBJ2-1	CASSPLGWTSGSGNEQFF	TGTGCCAGCTCACCACTGGGCTGGACTAGCGGGAGTGGGAATGAGCAGTTCTTC
TRBV5-1	TRBD1	.	TRBJ2-1	CASRGQASYNEQFF	TGCGCCAGCCGAGGACAGGCCAGCTACAATGAGCAGTTCTTC
TRBV28	TRBD1	once	TRBJ1-1	CASSITGTASTEAFF	TGTGCCAGCAGTATAACCGGGACAGCAAGCACTGAAGCTTTCTTT
TRBV6-2/TRBV6-3	.	many	TRBJ2-3	CASSYQADSTDTQYF	TGTGCCAGCAGTTACCAGGCGGACAGCACAGATACGCAGTATTTT
TRBV7-2	.	many	TRBJ2-5	CASRAGGGGETQYF	TGTGCCAGCAGGGCAGGGGGCGGGGGCGAGACCCAGTACTTC
TRBV28	TRBD2	many	TRBJ2-3	CASSLRESEDTQYF	TGTGCCAGCAGTTTGCGGGAGAGTGAAGATACGCAGTATTTT
TRBV28	TRBD2	many	TRBJ2-1	CASITGAGGPSYNEQFF	TGTGCCAGCATTACTGGAGCGGGAGGGCCGTCTTACAATGAGCAGTTCTTC
TRBV2	.	many	TRBJ2-1	CASSDRLAAYNEQFF	TGTGCCAGCAGTGATAGGTTAGCCGCCTACAATGAGCAGTTCTTC
TRBV18	.	many	TRBJ2-2	CASSPLASNTGELFF	TGTGCCAGCTCACCACTTGCTAGCAACACCGGGGAGCTGTTTTTT
TRBV10-3	.	.	TRBJ2-7	CAISVGGDLYEQYF	TGTGCCATCAGTGTTGGCGGGGACCTCTACGAGCAGTACTTC
TRBV7-2	.	.	TRBJ1-1	CASWPKQGAINSEAFF	TGTGCCAGCTGGCCCAAACAGGGAGCAATCAACTCTGAAGCTTTCTTT
TRBV7-3	.	many	TRBJ2-1	CASSSLLGEQFF	TGTGCCAGCAGTAGTTTGCTGGGTGAGCAGTTCTTC
TRBV20-1	.	few	TRBJ2-7	CSASSVRAYEQYF	TGCAGTGCTAGTAGTGTTCGGGCCTACGAGCAGTACTTC
TRBV20-1	.	many	TRBJ2-1	CSATGTPLGYSYNEQFF	TGCAGTGCGACCGGGACGCCACTCGGATACTCCTACAATGAGCAGTTCTTC